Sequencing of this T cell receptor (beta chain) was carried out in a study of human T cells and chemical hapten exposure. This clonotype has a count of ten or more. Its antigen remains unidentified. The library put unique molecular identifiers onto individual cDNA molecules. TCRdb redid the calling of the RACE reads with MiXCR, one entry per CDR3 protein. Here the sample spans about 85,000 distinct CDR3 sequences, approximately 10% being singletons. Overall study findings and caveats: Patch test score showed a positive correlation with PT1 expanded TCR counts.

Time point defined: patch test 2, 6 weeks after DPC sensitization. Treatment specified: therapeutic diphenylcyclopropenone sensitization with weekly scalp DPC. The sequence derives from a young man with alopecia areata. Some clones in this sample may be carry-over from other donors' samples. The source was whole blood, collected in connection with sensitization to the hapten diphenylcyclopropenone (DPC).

The CDR3 sequence is CASSRLRRGRNSGANVLTF. In DNA form, the CDR3 reads TGTGCCAGCAGCCGGCTCCGCAGGGGGCGAAACTCTGGGGCCAACGTCCTGACTTTC. The chain joins TRBV11-2 to TRBJ2-6, with 8 bases lining up with TRBD1. Germline V lookup: CDR1 SGHAT, CDR2 FQNNGV. With 5 bases clipped from V and 0 bases from J, the junction kept 12 bases outside the gene matches. CDR3 size: 19 residues.